Here is one T cell receptor beta chain with its context. The antigen is not known. The germline V gene has CDR1 LGHDT and CDR2 YNNKEL (reference sequence). The V segment lost 4 bases and the J segment 5 bases; nucleotides outside the gene matches: 7. The CDR3 is 14 amino acids. The data derive from a study of blood T cells in healthy people across ages. Whenever a sample was processed, at least 6.5 million PBMCs were isolated. A second PCR of roughly 7 to 11 cycles used a sample-barcoded 5' primer and a J-beta primer mix. Researchers report that a template-switch adaptor with 12 random nucleotides tagged each cDNA molecule. Any given sample supplied a minimum of 3 million CDR3-containing paired-end reads. From the 5' RACE reads, TCRdb called clonotypes with MiXCR, one entry per CDR3 protein. The sample yields 1.6 million or so distinct CDR3 sequences, about 35% seen once. Notes on the study in general: Both higher diversity and more naive CD4+ cells marked long-lived donors when set against aged donors.

The V gene is TRBV3-1, the J gene TRBJ2-5; 7 bases fit TRBD1. Sequencing was done on a sample of blood. The receptor's source is a woman under 40 in good health. CDR3 nucleotide sequence: TGTGCCAGCAGCCCCGGGACAGCATGGGAGACCCAGTACTTC. This encodes CASSPGTAWETQYF.